This entry lists 16 T cell receptor beta chains sequenced from one sample in a study of patients and donors after allogeneic stem cell transplantation. TCRdb processed the RT-PCR reads anew with MiXCR; each CDR3 protein has one entry. Seen here are 800,000 to 1,000,000 distinct CDR3 sequences, about a sixth observed once, and the top ten hold roughly 6%. Sequenced material: blood, either unsorted or a sorted T cell fraction (not recorded which). The origin of the receptors is a human donor who was either an allogeneic HSCT recipient or a stem cell or donor lymphocyte infusion donor (not recorded which). It is not recorded whose cells these are; they may come from a transplant donor.

This clonotype was observed a few times. The V gene is TRBV11-1, the J gene TRBJ2-1, with 8 bases that match TRBD2. CDR3 length equals 21 residues. V gave up 3 bases and J gave up 1 base; unmatched junction bases: 20. The germline V gene encodes CDR1 SGHAT and CDR2 FQDESV (reference sequence). This CDR3 is CASSFGGIGGRYRSSYNEQFF. The DNA of the CDR3 is TGTGCCAGCAGCTTCGGTGGAATCGGCGGGAGGTACCGTTCGTCCTACAATGAGCAGTTCTTC.

The J gene is TRBJ1-5, the V gene TRBV7-2; no reliable D call. Trimming removed 3 bases from V and 2 bases from J, with 11 bases in between. The CDR3 is made up of 15 amino acids. Per the germline V gene, CDR1 is SGHTA and CDR2 is FQGNSA. The CDR3 reads CASSFNPYRNQPQHF. In DNA, the CDR3 is TGTGCCAGCAGCTTCAATCCCTATCGCAATCAGCCCCAGCATTTT.

The rearrangement uses TRBV2 and TRBJ1-3; TRBD1 is a possible D gene (5 bases). The CDR3 is 14 amino acids. V dropped 7 bases and J dropped 4 bases, with 14 bases sitting between them. CDR1 and CDR2 from the germline V gene are SNHLY and FYNNEI. CDR3 in DNA: TGTGCCAGCACACAGGAGGGGTCAGGAAACACCATATATTTT. It codes for CASTQEGSGNTIYF.

This clonotype has a count of ten or more. CDR3: CASSYTEIYNEQFF. Written as DNA, the CDR3 is TGTGCCAGCAGTTACACGGAGATCTACAATGAGCAGTTCTTC. This sequence joins TRBV6-5 and TRBJ2-1; no definite D call. The CDR3 is made up of 14 amino acids. V lost 2 bases and J lost 3, with 8 bases in between. Germline V CDR1 and CDR2: MNHEY, SVGAGI.

V gene TRBV7-2 combines with J gene TRBJ2-3; TRBD2 agrees at 12 bases. This CDR3 has 16 amino acids. From germline, CDR1 is SGHTA and CDR2 FQGNSA. Unmatched junction bases numbered 11, after V lost 5 bases and J lost 8 bases. CDR3 sequence (DNA): TGTGCCAGCAGCCCCGGACTAGCGGGGCCATCCGCTACGCAGTATTTT. Protein: CASSPGLAGPSATQYF.

The chain employs TRBV20-1 and TRBJ1-5; no clear D. Germline values: CDR1 DFQATT, CDR2 SNEGSKA (reference sequence). With 4 bases removed from V and 5 bases from J, the gap between germline ends came to 21 bases. This CDR3 spans 16 amino acids. CDR3 sequence (DNA): TGCAGTGCTAATAGGTTGGGCCGGGAGGTTGATCAGCCCCAGCATTTT. This encodes CSANRLGREVDQPQHF.

This clonotype occurred once. The V gene is TRBV12-3 or TRBV12-4, the J gene TRBJ2-5, with 11 bases that match TRBD2. There are 16 residues in the CDR3. V dropped 3 bases and J dropped 2; count of bases not matched to a gene: 5. CDR3 loop: CASSFIAGGTQETQYF. CDR3 DNA: TGTGCCAGCAGTTTTATAGCGGGGGGGACACAAGAGACCCAGTACTTC.

V usage is TRBV18 and J usage is TRBJ1-5, with D possibly being TRBD1 (5 bases). The germline V gene encodes CDR1 KGHSH and CDR2 LQKENI. The CDR3 has 12 residues. Trimming took 6 bases from V and 4 from J, leaving 7 bases between them. The CDR3 DNA reads TGTGCCAGCTCGGGGCTAAATCAGCCCCAGCATTTT. Its protein is CASSGLNQPQHF.

This rearrangement joins TRBV13 to TRBJ2-7; D is uncertain. Trimming took 0 bases from V and 4 from J, leaving 13 bases between them. The germline V gene has CDR1 PRHDT and CDR2 FYEKMQ (reference sequence). This CDR3 has 15 amino acids. CDR3 sequence (DNA): TGTGCCAGCAGCTTAGGAGGGTCGTTAGGGTACGAGCAGTACTTC. Amino acids: CASSLGGSLGYEQYF.

The chain employs TRBV28 and TRBJ1-5; 10 positions agree with TRBD1. This CDR3 region has 15 residues. The germline V gene encodes CDR1 MDHEN and CDR2 SYDVKM. J gave up 7 bases and V 5 bases, and 8 bases lay outside the gene matches. CDR3 amino acids: CASSPTPGQGQPQHF. CDR3 DNA: TGTGCCAGCAGTCCGACTCCGGGACAGGGGCAGCCCCAGCATTTT.

V is TRBV27 and J is TRBJ1-1; TRBD1 is a possible D gene (5 bases). Trimming shortened V by 2 bases and J by 3 bases, and 13 bases separated the two germline ends. The germline gives CDR1 MNHEY, CDR2 SMNVEV (reference sequence). The CDR3 extends over 15 amino acids. The CDR3 bases are TGTGCCAGCAGTTTAGAGCCAGGGAGGGACACTGAAGCTTTCTTT. Its protein product is CASSLEPGRDTEAFF.

This clonotype was counted ten times or more. This chain uses TRBV4-2 with TRBJ2-2; no reliable D call. Trimming left V 1 base short and J 4 bases short, with 4 bases between. The CDR3 has 13 amino acids. Germline V gives CDR1 LGHNA, CDR2 YNFKEQ. The CDR3 loop is CASSQASTGELFF. CDR3 sequence (DNA): TGTGCCAGCAGCCAAGCCTCCACCGGGGAGCTGTTTTTT.

This clonotype showed up just a few times. The chain couples TRBV12-3 or TRBV12-4 to TRBJ1-3, with a possible D match to TRBD1 (6 bases). The CDR3 is 14 residues long. The ends were cut back, 10 bases at V and 0 bases at J, with 13 bases in the middle. Here the CDR3 DNA reads TGTGCCACCCTCGGACAGTACTCTGGAAACACCATATATTTT. Translated, it gives CATLGQYSGNTIYF.

V gene TRBV6-6 combines with J gene TRBJ1-1; TRBD1 aligns across 12 bases. There are 13 residues in the CDR3. Germline V gives CDR1 MNHNY, CDR2 SVGAGI (reference sequence). The trim removed 5 bases at V and 10 bases at J, leaving 5 bases unmatched. The CDR3: CASSGGQGARAFF. Here the CDR3 DNA reads TGTGCCAGCAGTGGGGGACAGGGGGCGAGAGCTTTCTTT.

This clonotype was detected ten times or more. V and J are TRBV12-3 or TRBV12-4 and TRBJ1-5; 7 nucleotides line up with TRBD1. Trimming took 3 bases from V and 4 from J; bases not matched to a gene: 6. The CDR3 extends over 15 amino acids. The CDR3 is CASSFNRGRNQPQHF. Written as DNA, the CDR3 is TGTGCCAGCAGTTTCAACAGGGGCAGGAATCAGCCCCAGCATTTT.

This sequence joins TRBV3-1 and TRBJ2-7; 7 bases are a match to TRBD1. This CDR3 contains 15 residues. With 1 base clipped from V and 7 bases from J, the junction kept 10 bases outside the gene matches. Germline values: CDR1 LGHDT, CDR2 YNNKEL (reference sequence). In DNA form, the CDR3 reads TGTGCCAGCAGCCAAGGTACAGGGGTGATAGGGGAGCAGTACTTC. Translation: CASSQGTGVIGEQYF.